This passage covers 18 T cell receptor beta chains from one sample sequenced in a study of blood T cell repertoires in COVID-19. Here immunoSEQ multiplex PCR was the method, and the copy in TCRdb shows in-frame clones only, minus some. The repertoire includes over 110,000 clones, 88% of them detected once, and about 28% sits in the top ten. Sequenced input: peripheral blood. These receptors all come from a human donor in a cohort sampled during active COVID-19.

This rearrangement joins TRBV28 to TRBJ1-1, with D unclear. This CDR3 has 16 amino acids. Germline V gene data show CDR1 as MDHEN and CDR2 as SYDVKM. The V end was cut by 2 bases, the J end by 4 bases, with 17 bases between. In nucleotides, the CDR3 is TGTGCCAGCAGTTTAATTCCGAGGAGGGCGAGCACTGAAGCTTTCTTT. It is translated as CASSLIPRRASTEAFF.

The rearrangement links TRBV2 to TRBJ2-7; 9 positions agree with TRBD1. The V and J ends lost 6 bases and 5 bases, in that order; junction bases with no gene match: 8. Germline loops: CDR1 SNHLY, CDR2 FYNNEI. CDR3 size: 14 residues. CDR3 coding DNA: TGTGCCAGCAGACGGACAGGGGCCGTAGACGAGCAGTACTTC. Amino acid sequence: CASRRTGAVDEQYF.

The chain combines TRBV5-1 with TRBJ2-7; 10 bases are shared with TRBD1. There are 14 residues in the CDR3. V was pared by 4 bases and J by 4 bases, with 5 bases of the junction left unmatched. Germline values: CDR1 SGHRS, CDR2 YFSETQ. The CDR3 loop reads CASSKDRGIYEQYF. The DNA for the CDR3 is TGCGCCAGCAGCAAGGACAGGGGGATATACGAGCAGTACTTC.

V usage is TRBV6-5 and J usage is TRBJ2-1, with D possibly matching TRBD2 (7 bases). CDR3 length equals 12 residues. The germline CDR1 and CDR2 sequences are MNHEY and SVGAGI. V dropped 3 bases and J dropped 15 bases, with 15 bases sitting between them. CDR3 loop: CASSYQQGGWFF. CDR3 sequence (DNA): TGTGCCAGCAGTTATCAACAGGGAGGGTGGTTCTTC.

The J gene is TRBJ2-2, the V gene TRBV7-3; D is possibly TRBD1 (6 bases). Germline V lookup: CDR1 SGHTA, CDR2 FQGTGA. The germline V and J ends were trimmed by 8 bases and 0 bases, with 10 bases remaining between them. This CDR3 has 14 amino acids. CDR3: CASGRTANTGELFF. For the CDR3, the DNA is TGTGCCAGCGGTCGGACAGCGAACACCGGGGAGCTGTTTTTT.

The chain recombines TRBV6-5 with TRBJ1-5; 7 bases fit TRBD1. The V and J ends lost 2 bases and 5 bases, in that order; junction bases with no gene match: 0. CDR1 and CDR2 (germline): MNHEY, SVGAGI. The CDR3 sequence is 13 residues long. In DNA, the CDR3 is TGTGCCAGCAGTTACAGGGGGCATCAGCCCCAGCATTTT. Amino acid sequence: CASSYRGHQPQHF.

The chain's CDR3 is CASSPRGGESTDTQYF. The CDR3 region has the DNA TGTGCCAGCAGCCCCCGGGGGGGGGAGAGCACAGATACGCAGTATTTT. The rearrangement joins TRBV6-6 to TRBJ2-3, with TRBD2 matching 8 bases. CDR3 length: 16 amino acids. V trimming: 6 bases; J trimming: 0 bases; junction bases outside the gene matches: 8. Per germline, CDR1 MNHNY and CDR2 SVGAGI (reference sequence).

This clone was counted a few times. This rearrangement joins TRBV7-2 to TRBJ2-1; D perhaps matches TRBD2 (7 bases). The CDR3 runs 18 residues. Germline CDR1 is SGHTA and CDR2 is FQGNSA. The V end lost 0 bases, the J end lost 2 bases, and 17 bases lay between the germline ends. CDR3 amino acids: CASSLASGGRTPYNEQFF. The CDR3 DNA is TGTGCCAGCAGCTTAGCCTCCGGGGGGCGAACGCCCTACAATGAGCAGTTCTTC.

The chain links TRBV6-5 to TRBJ1-2, with D maybe TRBD1 (6 bases). Germline V gives CDR1 MNHEY, CDR2 SVGAGI. V shed 6 bases and J shed 4 bases, with 12 bases lying between them. CDR3 length: 13 amino acids. The CDR3 spells CASRAVGGYGYTF. The DNA for the CDR3 is TGTGCCAGCAGGGCGGTAGGGGGCTATGGCTACACCTTC.

The V gene is TRBV4-2, the J gene TRBJ1-2; no firm D call. CDR3 length: 13 amino acids. V shed 0 bases and J shed 8 bases, with 10 bases lying between them. Germline V gene data show CDR1 as LGHNA and CDR2 as YNFKEQ. The CDR3 loop is CASSQEGARGYTF. The CDR3 nucleotides are TGTGCCAGCAGCCAAGAGGGAGCTCGGGGCTACACCTTC.

This chain connects TRBV4-1 to TRBJ1-4; TRBD1 matches 7 bases. Germline CDR1 and CDR2: MGHRA and YSYEKL. V shed 4 bases, J shed 8 bases, and the junction held 7 bases outside the gene matches. The CDR3 totals 14 residues. The CDR3 reads CASSPTGAGEKLFF. CDR3 sequence (DNA): TGCGCCAGCAGCCCAACAGGGGCGGGGGAAAAACTGTTTTTT.

The rearrangement uses TRBV27 and TRBJ2-7; the match to TRBD2 covers 14 bases. The germline V gene has CDR1 MNHEY and CDR2 SMNVEV (reference sequence). Germline trimming cut 2 bases from V and 0 bases from J; bases unmatched to any gene: 6. The CDR3 has 18 amino acids. The CDR3 loop reads CASSLRTSGGMSSYEQYF. The CDR3 nucleotides are TGTGCCAGCAGTTTACGGACTAGCGGGGGGATGAGCTCCTACGAGCAGTACTTC.

This rearrangement joins TRBV3-1 (or the pseudogene TRBV3-2) to TRBJ2-3, with TRBD2 matching 10 bases. J was trimmed by 2 bases and V by 5 bases; bases with no gene match: 4. Germline CDR1 reads LGHDT; CDR2 reads YNNKEL (reference sequence). CDR3 length: 15 amino acids. The CDR3 DNA follows: TGTGCCAGCAGCGGTCTAGCGGGGGTCACAGATACGCAGTATTTT. Translated: CASSGLAGVTDTQYF.

V gene TRBV4-1 combines with J gene TRBJ2-1; TRBD2 matches at 8 bases. Germline V gives CDR1 MGHRA, CDR2 YSYEKL. The CDR3 sequence is 18 residues long. V was pared by 0 bases and J by 4 bases, with 11 bases of the junction left unmatched. The CDR3 nucleotides read TGCGCCAGCAGCCAAGATCAGTGGGGCGGGGGGCGATACAATGAGCAGTTCTTC. Amino acid sequence: CASSQDQWGGGRYNEQFF.

The chain is built from TRBV6-5 and TRBJ2-6; unclear D gene. The CDR3 consists of 13 residues. Germline V CDR1 and CDR2: MNHEY, SVGAGI. The V and J ends lost 6 bases and 4 bases respectively, with 7 bases between them. CDR3 in amino acids: CASRSTGANVLTF. CDR3 sequence (DNA): TGTGCCAGCAGATCGACAGGGGCCAACGTCCTGACTTTC.

J is TRBJ2-7 and V is TRBV6-6; D remains ambiguous. Germline CDR1 and CDR2: MNHNY and SVGAGI (reference sequence). This CDR3 has 16 residues. V was clipped by 0 bases and J by 1 base, with 13 bases between them. In nucleotides, the CDR3 is TGTGCCAGCAGTTACTCGAGTACCGTCTATTCCTACGAGCAGTACTTC. This sequence encodes CASSYSSTVYSYEQYF.

The gene calls are TRBV5-1 and TRBJ2-7; D is possibly TRBD1 (6 bases). Germline V gene data show CDR1 as SGHRS and CDR2 as YFSETQ. The ends were cut back, 0 bases at V and 3 bases at J, with 13 bases in the middle. This CDR3 contains 15 residues. Here the CDR3 reads CASSLVAGENYEQYF. CDR3 DNA sequence: TGCGCCAGCAGCTTGGTCGCAGGGGAGAACTACGAGCAGTACTTC.

The chain recombines TRBV7-2 with TRBJ1-2; 7 positions match TRBD1. The CDR3 is 14 residues long. Germline lookup yields CDR1 SGHTA and CDR2 FQGNSA. J lost 4 bases, V lost 5 bases, and 7 bases had no gene match. CDR3: CASSSTGAIYGYTF. CDR3 DNA sequence: TGTGCCAGCAGCAGTACAGGGGCTATCTATGGCTACACCTTC.